These 32 T cell receptor beta chains were sequenced from one sample in a study of blood T cells in healthy people across ages. Primers used in a second PCR of roughly 6 to 11 cycles were a sample-barcoded 5' primer and a J-beta primer mix. TCRdb used MiXCR to reprocess the 5' RACE reads, holding one entry per CDR3 protein. The data show about 1,400,000 distinct CDR3 sequences, with roughly 64% seen just once and about 6.3% held by the top ten. Specimen: blood. The receptors shown here come from a man aged 18-30 years in good health.

This sequence joins TRBV6-5 and TRBJ1-6, with D uncertain. CDR3 length: 14 residues. From germline, CDR1 is MNHEY and CDR2 SVGAGI. V was trimmed by 0 bases and J by 9 bases, leaving 9 bases between them. Here the CDR3 DNA reads TGTGCCAGCAGTTACTCGGGAGCGGGTTCACCCCTCCACTTT. Protein sequence: CASSYSGAGSPLHF.

For this clonotype: In this CDR3 the conserved last residue, phenylalanine or tryptophan, is missing, so a read error is likely. The rearrangement uses TRBV9 and TRBJ1-1; D is undetermined. The CDR3 totals 14 residues. The V gene's germline CDR1 is SGDLS and CDR2 YYNGEE. V was cut by 0 bases and J by 1 base, with 7 bases left in between. The CDR3: CASSVELWNTEAFV. The CDR3 DNA reads as TGTGCCAGCAGCGTAGAGCTGTGGAACACTGAAGCTTTCGTT.

Of note for this clonotype: Germline and junction disagree at one end, which may indicate a read error. The chain carries TRBV4-3 and TRBJ2-5; D tentatively reads TRBD1 or TRBD2 (6 bases each). CDR1 and CDR2 from the germline V gene are LGHNA and YSLEER. CDR3 length: 18 amino acids. CDR3 residues: CASSQGRGGKGNQETQYF. The CDR3 DNA reads as TGCGCCAGCAGCCAAGGTCGAGGGGGGAAAGGGAACCAAGAGACTCAGTACTTC.

This clonotype showed up just a few times. V and J are TRBV20-1 and TRBJ1-2, with D possibly matching TRBD1 (6 bases). V lost 5 bases, J lost 8 bases, and 21 bases lay in between. Germline CDR1 is DFQATT and CDR2 is SNEGSKA (reference sequence). The length of the CDR3 is 14 residues. The CDR3 reads CSASEESGVGGYTF. The CDR3 DNA reads TGCAGTGCTTCCGAGGAATCAGGGGTCGGCGGCTACACCTTC.

The chain uses TRBV7-2 and TRBJ2-1; D is unresolved. The ends were cut back, 1 base at V and 7 bases at J, with 8 bases in the middle. The length of the CDR3 is 13 residues. Germline values: CDR1 SGHTA, CDR2 FQGNSA. CDR3 sequence: CASSLEAWNEQFF. Here the CDR3 DNA reads TGTGCCAGCAGCTTAGAGGCTTGGAATGAGCAGTTCTTC.

The chain joins TRBV6-4 to TRBJ2-5; D call uncertain. The DNA end lines up better with TRBJ2-7; the J call may be wrong. The germline V gene encodes CDR1 MRHNA and CDR2 SNTAGT. The CDR3 has 15 amino acids. CDR3 in amino acids: CASSDSPTQVYEQYF. CDR3 nucleotides: TGTGCCAGCAGTGACTCGCCAACCCAGGTCTACGAGCAGTACTTC.

The J gene is TRBJ2-4, the V gene TRBV5-1; 9 bases agree with TRBD1. From germline, CDR1 is SGHRS and CDR2 YFSETQ. The CDR3 extends over 15 amino acids. After removal of 2 bases from V and 13 bases from J, the junction contained 13 bases not matched to a gene. The CDR3 bases are TGCGCCAGCAGCTTCCGGGACAGGGTAGACAATGAGCAGTACTTC. Translation gives CASSFRDRVDNEQYF. Full variable domain (outside the CDR3, taken from reference TRBV5-1 and TRBJ2-4): KAGVTQTPRYLIKTRGQQVTLSCSPISGHRSVSWYQQTPGQGLQFLFEYFSETQRNKGNFPGRFSGRQFSNSRSEMNVSTLELGDSALYLCASSFRDRVDNEQYFGAGTRLSVL.

The V and J genes are TRBV9 and TRBJ2-7, with D possibly called TRBD1 or TRBD2 (5 bases each). Germline-derived CDR1 and CDR2 are SGDLS and YYNGEE. This CDR3 region has 15 residues. Trimming pared 0 bases from V and 0 bases from J, leaving 10 bases between. DNA for the CDR3: TGTGCCAGCAGCGTAGGAGGGGTTACCTCCTACGAGCAGTACTTC. Its translation is CASSVGGVTSYEQYF.

The chain employs TRBV5-1 and TRBJ1-4; weak D call: TRBD1 (5 bases). The CDR3 extends over 15 amino acids. Germline assignment: CDR1 SGHRS and CDR2 YFSETQ. The V end lost 3 bases, the J end lost 5 bases, and 14 bases lay between the germline ends. The chain's CDR3 is CASSSIWAGNEKLFF. The CDR3 nucleotides are TGCGCCAGCAGCTCGATCTGGGCAGGGAATGAAAAACTGTTTTTT.

The genes are TRBV9 and TRBJ2-1, with D unclear. This CDR3 spans 14 amino acids. The germline V gene has CDR1 SGDLS and CDR2 YYNGEE. V lost 4 bases, J lost 5 bases, and 13 bases lay in between. The CDR3 loop is CASSMGFKDNEQFF. As DNA, the CDR3 is TGTGCCAGCAGCATGGGATTTAAGGACAATGAGCAGTTCTTC.

The J gene is TRBJ2-1, the V gene TRBV20-1; 8 nucleotides match TRBD2. With V trimmed by 6 bases and J by 6 bases, 10 bases remained unmatched. The CDR3 has 14 amino acids. Germline V gene lookup returns CDR1 DFQATT and CDR2 SNEGSKA (reference sequence). For the CDR3, the DNA is TGCAGTGCCCCTGAGCCGGGAGGGCCCAATGAGCAGTTCTTC. Protein: CSAPEPGGPNEQFF.

The table lists this clonotype with a few counts. With a much larger clone just one base away, this may be a read error. The gene calls are TRBV6-6 and TRBJ2-5, with unresolved D. This CDR3 region has 12 residues. V lost 6 bases to trimming and J lost 1 base, with 6 bases between them. Germline assignment: CDR1 MNHNY and CDR2 SVGAGI (reference sequence). The CDR3 DNA is TGTGCCAGCAGCCAGAGCCAAGAGACCCAGTACTTC. Translated: CASSQSQETQYF.

The chain is built from TRBV5-1 and TRBJ2-1; either TRBD1 or TRBD2 may fit D (5 bases each). CDR1 SGHRS and CDR2 YFSETQ come from the germline V gene. The V gene lost 2 bases and the J gene lost 9 bases, with 18 bases spanning the gap. The length of the CDR3 is 15 residues. The CDR3 DNA is TGCGCCAGCAGCTTTGTCCAGGGCAATGGGAGTGAGCAGTTCTTC. Protein: CASSFVQGNGSEQFF. The full variable domain, its missing parts supplied by reference TRBV5-1 and TRBJ2-1, is KAGVTQTPRYLIKTRGQQVTLSCSPISGHRSVSWYQQTPGQGLQFLFEYFSETQRNKGNFPGRFSGRQFSNSRSEMNVSTLELGDSALYLCASSFVQGNGSEQFFGPGTRLTVL.

The rearrangement links TRBV2 to TRBJ2-7; the match to TRBD1 covers 8 bases. This CDR3 has 14 amino acids. Germline V gene lookup returns CDR1 SNHLY and CDR2 FYNNEI. J was trimmed by 4 bases and V by 6 bases; bases with no gene match: 8. The CDR3 nucleotides are TGTGCCAGCAGAGGACAGGGTACTTATTACGAGCAGTACTTC. It yields the protein CASRGQGTYYEQYF.

This clonotype has only a few counts. The chain recombines TRBV3-1 with TRBJ2-5, with D possibly TRBD1 on 6 matching bases. V lost 4 bases to trimming and J lost 4 bases, with 13 bases between them. Germline V gives CDR1 LGHDT, CDR2 YNNKEL (reference sequence). The CDR3 sequence is 14 residues long. The CDR3 sequence is CASSPNRAGETQYF. The CDR3 nucleotides read TGTGCCAGCAGCCCGAACAGGGCAGGAGAGACCCAGTACTTC.

The V call is TRBV9, the J call TRBJ2-3; 10 nucleotides align to TRBD2. CDR1 is SGDLS, CDR2 YYNGEE, per germline. With 4 bases clipped from V and 0 bases from J, the junction kept 11 bases outside the gene matches. There are 18 residues in the CDR3. The DNA of the CDR3 is TGTGCCAGCAGCTGGGGGCTAGCGGGAGAGGTGAGCACAGATACGCAGTATTTT. Its translation is CASSWGLAGEVSTDTQYF.

This clonotype was counted only a few times. The chain couples TRBV4-1 to TRBJ2-4; D remains ambiguous. V lost 2 bases, J lost 4 bases, and 18 bases lay in between. CDR1 is MGHRA, CDR2 YSYEKL, per germline. The CDR3 spans 17 residues. CDR3 DNA sequence: TGCGCCAGCAGCCAAAAACGGATCCGAGGACCAAAAAACATTCAGTACTTC. It codes for CASSQKRIRGPKNIQYF.

The chain is built from TRBV6-4 and TRBJ1-2; no definite D call. Per germline, CDR1 MRHNA and CDR2 SNTAGT. The CDR3 loop spans 14 amino acids. Trimming took off 4 bases at V and 7 bases at J, with 16 bases between the two ends. The DNA of the CDR3 is TGTGCCAGCAGTGTAGACCTCTCGTTGGGTGGCTACACCTTC. Protein sequence: CASSVDLSLGGYTF.

This chain connects TRBV15 to TRBJ2-3; 11 bases are shared with TRBD1. Germline assignment: CDR1 LNHNV and CDR2 YYDKDF (reference sequence). V shed 8 bases, J shed 4 bases, and the junction held 8 bases outside the gene matches. This CDR3 region has 15 residues. CDR3 loop: CATAIWDRGADTQYF. DNA of the CDR3: TGTGCCACCGCTATATGGGACAGGGGGGCAGATACGCAGTATTTT.

This clonotype came up many times. This chain uses TRBV12-3 or TRBV12-4 with TRBJ2-7; D gene ambiguous. CDR3 length: 11 residues. The V gene lost 3 bases and the J gene lost 7 bases, with 7 bases spanning the gap. The CDR3 region has the DNA TGTGCCAGCAGTTTGATGAGAGAGCAGTACTTC. Translation: CASSLMREQYF.

This chain uses TRBV5-1 with TRBJ1-6; the match to TRBD1 covers 8 bases. Trimming took 0 bases from V and 9 from J; bases not matched to a gene: 11. There are 17 residues in the CDR3. Germline-derived CDR1 and CDR2 are SGHRS and YFSETQ. This CDR3 is CASSLDRQGAGGSPLHF. The CDR3 nucleotides read TGCGCCAGCAGCTTGGATCGGCAGGGGGCTGGTGGTTCACCCCTCCACTTT. Using reference TRBV5-1 and TRBJ1-6 for the parts outside the CDR3, the full variable domain is KAGVTQTPRYLIKTRGQQVTLSCSPISGHRSVSWYQQTPGQGLQFLFEYFSETQRNKGNFPGRFSGRQFSNSRSEMNVSTLELGDSALYLCASSLDRQGAGGSPLHFGNGTRLTVT.

The J gene is TRBJ2-5, the V gene TRBV10-3; D is unclear. Matching the DNA end better, TRBJ2-7 makes the J call doubtful. The CDR3 is made up of 14 amino acids. Germline V CDR1 and CDR2: ENHRY, SYGVKD. The CDR3 nucleotides are TGTGCCATCAGTGAACCTGGACGCTTGGACGAGCAGTACTTC. This sequence encodes CAISEPGRLDEQYF.

This chain uses TRBV28 with TRBJ2-7, with D maybe TRBD1 (5 bases). This CDR3 contains 12 residues. Germline assignment: CDR1 MDHEN and CDR2 SYDVKM. CDR3 sequence reads: CGATNQGFEQYF. DNA of the CDR3: TGTGGGGCCACAAACCAGGGATTCGAGCAGTACTTC.

The chain links TRBV15 to TRBJ2-1; D unclear. V dropped 1 base and J dropped 2 bases, with 9 bases sitting between them. This CDR3 region has 15 residues. CDR1 and CDR2 (germline): LNHNV, YYDKDF (reference sequence). Here the CDR3 reads CATSRARGPYNEQFF. Here the CDR3 DNA reads TGTGCCACCAGCAGAGCGCGAGGACCCTACAATGAGCAGTTCTTC.

This clonotype was found a few times. The chain has TRBV6-5 and TRBJ2-5; D unresolved. Germline values: CDR1 MNHEY, CDR2 SVGAGI. Deletions cut 2 bases from V and 2 bases from J, with 9 bases between. The CDR3 is 14 residues long. The CDR3 DNA reads TGTGCCAGCAGTTACGGGCCCTCTCAAGAGACCCAGTACTTC. Protein sequence: CASSYGPSQETQYF.

This clonotype has a handful of counts. The V and J genes are TRBV4-1 and TRBJ2-5, with 7 bases lining up with TRBD1. The junction had 2 bases not matched to a gene; V was cut back by 3 bases and J by 1 base. Germline V CDR1 and CDR2: MGHRA, YSYEKL. This CDR3 spans 14 amino acids. CDR3 sequence (DNA): TGCGCCAGCAGCCACTACAGGGGCCAAGAGACCCAGTACTTC. Its translation: CASSHYRGQETQYF.

CDR3 DNA sequence: TGTGCCAGCAGCTTAGATTGGTCCCCAGGGAACTCTGGGGCCAACGTCCTGACTTTC. Its translation is CASSLDWSPGNSGANVLTF. The rearrangement links TRBV7-9 to TRBJ2-6, with a tentative D call TRBD1 (5 bases). The CDR3 extends over 19 amino acids. Deletions cut 1 base from V and 0 bases from J, with 16 bases between. The germline V gene has CDR1 SEHNR and CDR2 FQNEAQ (reference sequence).

This clonotype turned up a few times. V gene TRBV29-1 combines with J gene TRBJ1-2; D possibly corresponds to TRBD1 (6 bases). Germline CDR1 SQVTM, CDR2 ANQGSEA. The V end lost 5 bases, the J end lost 0 bases, and 28 bases lay between the germline ends. This CDR3 spans 19 amino acids. This CDR3 is CSVPHFKAQGPTANYGYTF. In DNA, the CDR3 is TGCAGCGTTCCCCACTTCAAAGCACAGGGTCCTACGGCTAACTATGGCTACACCTTC.

The genes are TRBV12-3 or TRBV12-4 and TRBJ2-2, with 9 bases lining up with TRBD2. V dropped 5 bases and J dropped 11; count of bases not matched to a gene: 9. The CDR3 sequence is 14 residues long. CDR3 coding DNA: TGTGCCAGCAGTCCTGAAGGACTAGCGCTCGAGCTGTTTTTT. This encodes CASSPEGLALELFF.

This clonotype turned up a few times. The rearrangement joins TRBV27 to TRBJ2-7; the D gene is possibly TRBD2 (6 bases). This CDR3 contains 12 residues. Germline V CDR1 and CDR2: MNHEY, SMNVEV (reference sequence). With 8 bases removed from V and 4 bases from J, the gap between germline ends came to 12 bases. The CDR3 here is CASWDSFYEQYF. As DNA, the CDR3 is TGTGCCAGCTGGGACTCTTTTTACGAGCAGTACTTC.

This clonotype has more than one count but fewer than ten. The chain joins TRBV4-1 to TRBJ2-7; tentatively, D is TRBD1 or TRBD2 (5 bases each). The germline V gene has CDR1 MGHRA and CDR2 YSYEKL. With 0 bases removed from V and 1 base from J, the gap between germline ends came to 19 bases. This CDR3 is built from 18 residues. CDR3 DNA: TGCGCCAGCAGCCAAGATGTTTTACGGGGCCACATGTCCTACGAGCAGTACTTC. It encodes CASSQDVLRGHMSYEQYF.

Only a few counts were recorded for this clonotype. The chain carries TRBV29-1 and TRBJ2-3, with D perhaps assigned TRBD1 or TRBD2 (6 bases each). The CDR3 totals 14 residues. Trimming left V 3 bases short and J 5 bases short, with 15 bases between. Germline loops: CDR1 SQVTM, CDR2 ANQGSEA. The CDR3 loop is CSVDQEGVVDTQYF. CDR3 DNA sequence: TGCAGCGTTGATCAGGAGGGGGTTGTAGATACGCAGTATTTT.